These T cell receptor beta chains were read from a single sample in a study of T-cell reconstitution after alpha-beta-depleted transplantation in children. One entry per CDR3 protein, called by TCRdb with MiXCR from the PCR reads. This table has approximately 500,000 distinct CDR3 sequences, 25% to 30% appearing once. The starting material was PBMCs, obtained before TCRalphabeta/CD19-depleted stem cell transplant. The receptors shown here come from a boy in the first two years of life with Wiskott-Aldrich syndrome, due to receive a stem cell transplant. The CDR3 runs from the conserved cysteine through the conserved F or W. The D gene is left open where the match is weak. Size values are once, few and many counts, or a class for expanded clones, and some rows have none.

D gene,CDR3 length,clone size,V gene,J gene,CDR3 DNA,CDR3 protein
TRBD1,11,-,TRBV12-3/TRBV12-4,TRBJ1-2,TGTGCCAGCAGGGGGACAGACGGCTACACCTTC,CASRGTDGYTF
-,13,-,TRBV12-3/TRBV12-4,TRBJ1-1,TGTGCCGCCTCAGGGGCCATGAACACTGAAGCTTTCTTT,CAASGAMNTEAFF
TRBD1,11,-,TRBV30,TRBJ1-2,TGTGCCTTCAGGGGGCGAGAGGGCTACACCTTC,CAFRGREGYTF
-,16,few,TRBV3-1,TRBJ2-1,TGTGCCAGCAACAACGGGGGGCTAGCGGTTAACAATGAGCAGTTCTTC,CASNNGGLAVNNEQFF
-,11,few,TRBV4-2,TRBJ2-3,TGTGCCAGCAGCCAGAAAGATACGCAGTATTTT,CASSQKDTQYF
-,15,-,TRBV7-8,TRBJ1-5,TGTGCCAGCAGCCCGCGGGAGGACCGCAATCAGCCCCAGCATTTT,CASSPREDRNQPQHF
TRBD2,15,-,TRBV10-3,TRBJ2-7,TGTGCCACTAACGTAGCGGGAGGGAGCTCCTACGAGCAGTACTTC,CATNVAGGSSYEQYF
-,14,few,TRBV5-1,TRBJ1-2,TGCGCCAGCAGCTTTGCGGAGGCCAACTATGGCTACACCTTC,CASSFAEANYGYTF
TRBD2,15,few,TRBV7-9,TRBJ2-2,TGTGCCAGCACCCTAGGACTAGCGGACACCGGGGAGCTGTTTTTT,CASTLGLADTGELFF
-,14,-,TRBV28,TRBJ2-5,TGTGCCAGCAGTCGCCCACAGGGAAGGGAGACCCAGTACTTC,CASSRPQGRETQYF
-,16,-,TRBV7-8,TRBJ1-5,TGTGCCAGCAGCAAAGGGGGGGGTGGAAGCAATCAGCCCCAGCATTTT,CASSKGGGGSNQPQHF
TRBD2,14,-,TRBV10-2,TRBJ2-3,TGCGCCAGCAGGGGACTAGCTAGCACAGATACGCAGTATTTT,CASRGLASTDTQYF
TRBD2,17,-,TRBV10-3,TRBJ2-1,TGTGCCGCTCGGACATTGACTAGCGGGAGGGCCCTCAATGAGCAGTTCTTC,CAARTLTSGRALNEQFF
-,15,-,TRBV5-1,TRBJ2-6,TGCGCCAGCAGCTTGGGGGCTCCTGGGGCCAACGTCCTGACTTTC,CASSLGAPGANVLTF
TRBD1,15,few,TRBV5-1,TRBJ2-7,TGCGCCAGCAGCTCCTACCGGGACAGGGGTCACGAGCAGTACTTC,CASSSYRDRGHEQYF
TRBD2,14,-,TRBV2,TRBJ2-3,TGTGCCAGCAGTGAAGTAGCGGGAGACTACGGGCAGTATTTT,CASSEVAGDYGQYF
TRBD1,15,-,TRBV9,TRBJ1-2,TGTGCCAGCAGCACCCGACAGGGGAATACGGGTGGCTACACCTTC,CASSTRQGNTGGYTF
-,15,-,TRBV5-1,TRBJ2-1,TGCGCCAGCAGCTTGGTCGGGGTCTCCTACAATGAGCAGTTCTTC,CASSLVGVSYNEQFF
TRBD1,13,once,TRBV5-4,TRBJ2-3,TGTGCCAGCACCGAACAGGGGGCAGATACGCAGTATTTT,CASTEQGADTQYF
-,14,-,TRBV11-2,TRBJ1-1,TGTGCCAGCAGCCCCAGAAACCGGAACACTGAAGCTTTCTTT,CASSPRNRNTEAFF
-,12,-,TRBV14,TRBJ2-3,TGTGCCAGCAGCCGTCGGGGAAATACGCAGTATTTT,CASSRRGNTQYF
-,15,few,TRBV5-1,TRBJ2-1,TGCGCCAGCAGCTTGGAACAGGCTGAATACAATGAGCAGTTCTTC,CASSLEQAEYNEQFF
-,14,-,TRBV27,TRBJ2-3,TGTGCCAGCAGTTCCTACAGGGGCACAGATACGCAGTATTTT,CASSSYRGTDTQYF
-,15,-,TRBV29-1,TRBJ2-2,TGCAGCGTTGCTAAACGGCAAGAGAACACCGGGGAGCTGTTTTTT,CSVAKRQENTGELFF
TRBD1,15,-,TRBV5-1,TRBJ1-4,TGCGCCAGCAGCCTGGGGGACAGGGCCAATGAAAAACTGTTTTTT,CASSLGDRANEKLFF
TRBD1,14,-,TRBV24-1,TRBJ1-5,TGTGCCACCAGTGATCCGGGACAGGGGATGCCCCAGCATTTT,CATSDPGQGMPQHF
-,14,many,TRBV3-1,TRBJ2-5,TGTGCCAGCAGCCAAGCCAGGCCCCAAGAGACCCAGTACTTC,CASSQARPQETQYF
-,15,-,TRBV20-1,TRBJ1-4,TGCAGTGCTAGATCCCCATTGCGAACTAATGAAAAACTGTTTTTT,CSARSPLRTNEKLFF
TRBD2,14,once,TRBV20-1,TRBJ2-1,TGCAGTGCTCGGGCGGGAGGTCGGCTCAATGAGCAGTTCTTC,CSARAGGRLNEQFF
TRBD1,23,-,TRBV28,TRBJ1-6,TGTGCCAGCAGTTTATTCCCCCAACCTCGGGAACGAGACAGGGGGCTATGGAATTCACCCCTCCACTTT,CASSLFPQPRERDRGLWNSPLHF
-,13,few,TRBV6-6,TRBJ1-2,TGTGCCAGCAGTCCCCTACGGGACTATGGCTACACCTTC,CASSPLRDYGYTF
TRBD1,15,few,TRBV6-1,TRBJ1-1,TGTGCCAGCACTGTGACAGGGGCGAAAGGCACTGAAGCTTTCTTT,CASTVTGAKGTEAFF
TRBD1,15,few,TRBV5-1,TRBJ1-2,TGCGCCAGCAGCACCAACAGGGGGCGAGCAAATGGCTACACCTTC,CASSTNRGRANGYTF
-,12,-,TRBV7-9,TRBJ2-1,TGTGCCAGCAGCTTATTGGTCTATGAGCAGTTCTTC,CASSLLVYEQFF
-,17,-,TRBV7-6,TRBJ2-1,TGTGCCAGCAGCCCGCATGGTGAACTGGTAACATACAATGAGCAGTTCTTC,CASSPHGELVTYNEQFF
-,16,-,TRBV28,TRBJ1-5,TGTGCCAGCAGTCCGACGTATAGGCTACAAAATCAGCCCCAGCATTTT,CASSPTYRLQNQPQHF
-,16,few,TRBV13,TRBJ2-5,TGTGCCAGCAGCTTAGGGACTACGTTTAAAAAAGAGACCCAGTACTTC,CASSLGTTFKKETQYF
-,13,-,TRBV20-1,TRBJ2-3,TGCAGTGCTAGACCTAGCGGCACAGATACGCAGTATTTT,CSARPSGTDTQYF
-,15,-,TRBV27,TRBJ2-1,TGTGCCAGCAGTCCCCGACAGATTATCTACAATGAGCAGTTCTTC,CASSPRQIIYNEQFF
-,15,few,TRBV12-2,TRBJ2-1,TGTGCAAGTCGCTTAGTGCGGACAGGTCACAATGAGCAGTTCTTC,CASRLVRTGHNEQFF
-,11,few,TRBV29-1,TRBJ2-7,TGCAGCGTTGAAGGCCTACACGAGCAGTACTTC,CSVEGLHEQYF
-,13,-,TRBV4-1,TRBJ1-5,TGCGCCAGCAGTCAAGCGGAAGGGCAGCCCCAGCATTTT,CASSQAEGQPQHF
-,15,many,TRBV5-1,TRBJ2-1,TGCGCCAGCAGCTTGGGTCTAGCCCCCTACAATGAGCAGTTCTTC,CASSLGLAPYNEQFF
-,17,few,TRBV21-1,TRBJ2-3,TGTGCCAGCAGCAGGTCGGGTCATCAGCGAAGCACAGATACGCAGTATTTT,CASSRSGHQRSTDTQYF
TRBD2,16,-,TRBV4-1,TRBJ2-5,TGCGCCAGCAGCCAAGATATGACGGGAGGTTGGGAGACCCAGTACTTC,CASSQDMTGGWETQYF
-,17,-,TRBV5-4,TRBJ1-1,TGTGCCAGCAGCTTGGGTGTTCGGGGAGGAGTGAACACTGAAGCTTTCTTT,CASSLGVRGGVNTEAFF
-,15,few,TRBV7-8,TRBJ2-7,TGTGCCAGCAGCTTAGTAGGAAACGTGGGATACGAGCAGTACTTC,CASSLVGNVGYEQYF
-,15,-,TRBV11-2,TRBJ2-1,TGTGCCAGCAGCTTAAGTTCTGCCAACTACAATGAGCAGTTCTTC,CASSLSSANYNEQFF